This T cell receptor beta chain was recovered during a study of T cell changes during pregnancy in multiple sclerosis. Repertoires were generated with immunoSEQ multiplex PCR, while TCRdb's copy carries only in-frame clones and drops some. The table records tens of thousands of clones, 92% of them present only once. Trimming took 0 bases from V and 1 from J, leaving 11 bases between them. Germline-derived CDR1 and CDR2 are SGHRS and YFSETQ. This CDR3 is built from 16 residues. Sequenced material: CD8+ T cells from peripheral blood mononuclear cells, taken before pregnancy. The TCR was taken from a female donor with multiple sclerosis, enrolled in a pregnancy study. The rearrangement uses TRBV5-1 and TRBJ2-1; D is undetermined. This CDR3 reads CASSLEPLGSYNEQFF. The CDR3, as DNA: TGCGCCAGCAGCTTGGAACCCCTCGGGTCCTACAATGAGCAGTTCTTC.